The 22 T cell receptor beta chains below all came from one sample that was sequenced in a study of blood T cell repertoires in COVID-19. Using immunoSEQ multiplex PCR, the repertoire was profiled, and TCRdb retains in-frame clones only, with some absent. The sample consists of about 120,000 clones, around nine tenths of them appearing once. The specimen sequenced was peripheral blood. These receptors were taken from a woman in her forties or fifties with acute or convalescent COVID-19.

The CDR3 coding sequence is TGTGCCAGCGTTGTTAGAGTGACAGGGGCGGAGACCCAGTACTTC. The encoded protein is CASVVRVTGAETQYF. The rearrangement uses TRBV7-2 and TRBJ2-5, with 8 bases identical to TRBD1. Germline-derived CDR1 and CDR2 are SGHTA and FQGNSA. The junction had 13 bases not matched to a gene; V was cut back by 8 bases and J by 5 bases. There are 15 residues in the CDR3.

The chain links TRBV11-2 to TRBJ2-2; 8 positions match TRBD2. This CDR3 spans 14 amino acids. Germline lookup yields CDR1 SGHAT and CDR2 FQNNGV. The V and J ends lost 6 bases and 5 bases, in that order; junction bases with no gene match: 5. CDR3 nucleotides: TGTGCCAGCAGGCCGGGACTAGGAACCGGGGAGCTGTTTTTT. Translation gives CASRPGLGTGELFF.

The genes are TRBV30 and TRBJ2-1; 10 bases fit TRBD2. CDR1 and CDR2 (germline): GTSNPN, SVGIG (reference sequence). The CDR3 has 13 residues. The V and J ends lost 1 base and 8 bases, in that order; junction bases with no gene match: 2. The CDR3 protein is CAWSGLAGHEQFF. As DNA, the CDR3 is TGTGCCTGGAGTGGACTAGCGGGCCATGAGCAGTTCTTC. Full variable domain (remainder filled in from reference TRBV30 and TRBJ2-1): SQTIHQWPATLVQPVGSPLSLECTVEGTSNPNLYWYRQAAGRGLQLLFYSVGIGQISSEVPQNLSASRPQDRQFILSSKKLLLSDSGFYLCAWSGLAGHEQFFGPGTRLTVL.

This chain joins TRBV9 and TRBJ1-3; D may be TRBD1 (5 bases). This CDR3 is built from 14 residues. Germline loops: CDR1 SGDLS, CDR2 YYNGEE. The germline V and J ends were trimmed by 7 bases and 4 bases, with 15 bases remaining between them. The CDR3 sequence: CASAPRGSGNTIYF. Written as DNA, the CDR3 is TGTGCCAGCGCTCCAAGGGGTTCGGGAAACACCATATATTTT. Drawing the rest from reference TRBV9 and TRBJ1-3, the complete variable domain is DSGVTQTPKHLITATGQRVTLRCSPRSGDLSVYWYQQSLDQGLQFLIQYYNGEERAKGNILERFSAQQFPDLHSELNLSSLELGDSALYFCASAPRGSGNTIYFGEGSWLTVV.

V and J are TRBV19 and TRBJ2-1, with TRBD2 matching 8 bases. The CDR3 is made up of 13 amino acids. CDR1 and CDR2 from the germline V gene are LNHDA and SQIVND (reference sequence). V shed 10 bases, J shed 1 base, and the junction held 3 bases outside the gene matches. The CDR3 DNA is TGTGCCACCACGGGGGGGTCCTACAATGAGCAGTTCTTC. Its protein product is CATTGGSYNEQFF.

CDR3 nucleotides: TGTGCCAGCAGCCTAGGGACTAGCGGGAACTATGAGCAGTTCTTC. Its translation is CASSLGTSGNYEQFF. This chain links TRBV3-1 (or the pseudogene TRBV3-2) with TRBJ2-1; 13 bases are shared with TRBD2. This CDR3 has 15 amino acids. Germline V gene data show CDR1 as LGHDT and CDR2 as YNNKEL (reference sequence). V lost 4 bases to trimming and J lost 8 bases; unmatched junction nucleotides: 5.

A remark on this clone: Its ends do not fully match the called genes, so a read error is possible. DNA of the CDR3: TGTGCCAGCAGTTTCTCAGCGGGACAGGGGGCCCCCCGGTATTTC. Amino acids: CASSFSAGQGAPRYF. The V gene is TRBV7-2, the J gene TRBJ2-6, with TRBD1 identical over 12 bases. The CDR3 sequence is 15 residues long. CDR1 and CDR2 from the germline V gene are SGHTA and FQGNSA.

This chain connects TRBV5-1 to TRBJ2-3, with D unclear. The V gene lost 4 bases and the J gene lost 2 bases, with 8 bases spanning the gap. The CDR3 consists of 13 residues. Germline-derived CDR1 and CDR2 are SGHRS and YFSETQ. The CDR3 DNA sequence: TGCGCCAGCAGCCCCCAGAACACAGATACGCAGTATTTT. This sequence encodes CASSPQNTDTQYF.

The genes are TRBV5-3 and TRBJ2-7; 7 nucleotides align to TRBD2. TRBV5-3 is an ORF for which the function is uncertain. V gave up 1 base and J gave up 3 bases; unmatched junction bases: 4. The CDR3 totals 14 residues. The CDR3, as DNA: TGTGCCAGAAGCTTGTTCCTAGCGGACTACGAGCAGTACTTC. As protein: CARSLFLADYEQYF.

The rearrangement joins TRBV3-1 (or the pseudogene TRBV3-2) to TRBJ1-5; D perhaps matches TRBD1 (6 bases). CDR3 length: 16 amino acids. V gave up 2 bases and J gave up 3 bases, with 14 bases separating them. The germline V gene has CDR1 LGHDT and CDR2 YNNKEL (reference sequence). The CDR3 DNA reads TGTGCCAGCAGCCAAAACCCCGGACAGATCAATCAGCCCCAGCATTTT. It yields the protein CASSQNPGQINQPQHF.

The CDR3 protein is CASSQPGQGLNEKLFF. The CDR3 bases are TGTGCCAGCAGCCAACCGGGACAGGGACTAAACGAAAAACTGTTTTTT. The V gene is TRBV3-1 (or the pseudogene TRBV3-2), the J gene TRBJ1-4; 9 nucleotides line up with TRBD1. CDR3 length: 16 residues. V was clipped by 2 bases and J by 8 bases; unmatched bases: 9. CDR1 is LGHDT and CDR2 is YNNKEL in the germline V gene (reference sequence).

The chain links TRBV4-2 to TRBJ1-2; tentative D call: TRBD1 (6 bases). V was pared by 0 bases and J by 8 bases, with 13 bases between. The CDR3 is 14 residues long. Germline V lookup: CDR1 LGHNA, CDR2 YNFKEQ. The CDR3 DNA reads as TGTGCCAGCAGCCAAGATCCACAGGGTTGGGGCTACACCTTC. It codes for CASSQDPQGWGYTF.

J is TRBJ1-1 and V is TRBV11-3; tentatively, D is TRBD1 (5 bases). This CDR3 is built from 13 residues. V was trimmed by 1 base and J by 4 bases, leaving 7 bases between them. CDR1 is SGHNT and CDR2 is YENEEA in the germline V gene. The CDR3 DNA reads as TGTGCCAGCAGCTTAGCGGGGGGCACTGAAGCTTTCTTT. Translating it yields CASSLAGGTEAFF.

As to this clone: The same CDR3 also results from other DNA sequences found in this sample. The J gene is TRBJ2-5, the V gene TRBV2; no definite D call. Germline-derived CDR1 and CDR2 are SNHLY and FYNNEI. The CDR3 contains 12 residues. Trimming left V 6 bases short and J 4 bases short, with 9 bases between. Here the CDR3 DNA reads TGTGCCAGCAGGGGCGTTCGAGAGACCCAGTACTTC. It codes for CASRGVRETQYF.

This chain links TRBV7-8 with TRBJ2-7; TRBD2 might be the D (5 bases). V was pared by 1 base and J by 0 bases, with 13 bases between. Germline CDR1 SGHVS, CDR2 FQNEAQ. The CDR3 length is 16 residues. The CDR3 loop reads CASSLVGLPYSYEQYF. CDR3 DNA sequence: TGTGCCAGCAGCTTAGTTGGACTGCCCTACTCCTACGAGCAGTACTTC.

The V and J genes are TRBV6-5 and TRBJ2-7, with TRBD2 identical over 12 bases. This CDR3 contains 15 residues. Germline trimming cut 5 bases from V and 2 bases from J; bases unmatched to any gene: 4. Germline values: CDR1 MNHEY, CDR2 SVGAGI. CDR3: CASSLAGGSAYEQYF. The CDR3 coding sequence is TGTGCCAGCAGTCTAGCGGGAGGGAGCGCCTACGAGCAGTACTTC.

This clone was detected only once. The chain joins TRBV6-5 to TRBJ2-5, with 12 bases lining up with TRBD2. V trimming: 7 bases; J trimming: 5 bases; junction bases outside the gene matches: 8. CDR3 length: 15 residues. Germline V lookup: CDR1 MNHEY, CDR2 SVGAGI. The CDR3 region is CASKELAGGEETQYF. The CDR3 nucleotides are TGTGCCAGCAAAGAACTAGCGGGGGGTGAGGAGACCCAGTACTTC.

V is TRBV7-2 and J is TRBJ1-1; D is uncertain. Germline CDR1 is SGHTA and CDR2 is FQGNSA. The V gene lost 5 bases and the J gene lost 3 bases, with 10 bases spanning the gap. There are 13 residues in the CDR3. The CDR3 loop is CASSPDKDTEAFF. CDR3 DNA sequence: TGTGCCAGCAGCCCCGACAAGGACACTGAAGCTTTCTTT.

V gene TRBV14 combines with J gene TRBJ2-2, with D perhaps matching TRBD1 (6 bases). Trimming left V 0 bases short and J 1 base short, with 12 bases between. CDR1 is SGHDN and CDR2 is FVKESK in the germline V gene. This CDR3 is built from 17 residues. CDR3 bases: TGTGCCAGCAGCCAAGATTGGGGGCCGGGGAACACCGGGGAGCTGTTTTTT. Protein product: CASSQDWGPGNTGELFF.

The V call is TRBV25-1, the J call TRBJ1-6; the match to TRBD1 covers 9 bases. The CDR3 length is 13 residues. Per germline, CDR1 MGHDK and CDR2 SYGVNS. V trimming: 4 bases; J trimming: 10 bases; junction bases outside the gene matches: 2. This chain's CDR3 is CASSGQGDSPLHF. The CDR3 DNA sequence: TGTGCCAGCAGTGGACAGGGGGACTCACCCCTCCACTTT.

The chain has TRBV12-3 or TRBV12-4 and TRBJ1-5, with unresolved D. The CDR3 sequence is 13 residues long. Trimming shortened V by 10 bases and J by 7 bases, and 17 bases separated the two germline ends. CDR3: CATRGRAGQPQHF. Written as DNA, the CDR3 is TGTGCCACCCGAGGGAGAGCGGGCCAGCCCCAGCATTTT.

The chain has TRBV6-5 and TRBJ1-2; 7 bases are a match to TRBD1. Trimming took 2 bases from V and 2 from J; bases not matched to a gene: 5. The CDR3 consists of 15 residues. In germline, CDR1 is MNHEY, CDR2 SVGAGI. The CDR3, as DNA: TGTGCCAGCAGTTACCGGGACAGACCAAACTATGGCTACACCTTC. This sequence encodes CASSYRDRPNYGYTF.